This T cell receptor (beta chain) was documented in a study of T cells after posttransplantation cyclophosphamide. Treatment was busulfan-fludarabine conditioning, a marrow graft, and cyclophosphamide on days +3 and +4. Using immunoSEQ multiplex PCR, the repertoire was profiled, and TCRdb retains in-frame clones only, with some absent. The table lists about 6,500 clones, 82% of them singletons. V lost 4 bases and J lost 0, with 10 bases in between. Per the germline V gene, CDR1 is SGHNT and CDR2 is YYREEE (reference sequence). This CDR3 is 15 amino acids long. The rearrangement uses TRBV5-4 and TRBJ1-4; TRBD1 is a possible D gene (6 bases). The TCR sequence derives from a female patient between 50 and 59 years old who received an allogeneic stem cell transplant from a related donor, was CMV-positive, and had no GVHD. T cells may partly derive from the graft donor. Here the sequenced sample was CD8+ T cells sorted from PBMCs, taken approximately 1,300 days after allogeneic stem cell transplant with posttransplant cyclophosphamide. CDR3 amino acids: CASSPRTATNEKLFF. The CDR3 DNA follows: TGTGCCAGCAGCCCGAGGACAGCAACTAATGAAAAACTGTTTTTT.